The 9 T cell receptor beta chains reported below all come from one sample, sequenced in a study of blood T cell repertoires in COVID-19. TCRdb's copy holds only in-frame clones and misses some; the assay was immunoSEQ multiplex PCR. Found here are about 130,000 clones, 75% to 85% of them singletons; the top ten hold 3.8%. The specimen sequenced was peripheral blood. Source of these receptors: a woman between 45 and 65 years old with acute or convalescent COVID-19.

This clone was counted only a few times. This sequence joins TRBV2 and TRBJ2-7, with no clear D. This CDR3 has 10 amino acids. V shed 11 bases and J shed 1 base, with 6 bases lying between them. Per germline, CDR1 SNHLY and CDR2 FYNNEI. DNA for the CDR3: TGTGCCCACGAGTCCTACGAGCAGTACTTC. It encodes CAHESYEQYF. Together with reference TRBV2 and TRBJ2-7, the CDR3 gives the full variable domain: EPEVTQTPSHQVTQMGQEVILRCVPISNHLYFYWYRQILGQKVEFLVSFYNNEISEKSEIFDDQFSVERPDGSNFTLKIRSTKLEDSAMYFCAHESYEQYFGPGTRLTVT.

J is TRBJ1-2 and V is TRBV7-8, with D possibly TRBD1 on 6 matching bases. V dropped 2 bases and J dropped 8 bases, with 15 bases sitting between them. This CDR3 is built from 14 residues. In germline, CDR1 is SGHVS, CDR2 FQNEAQ. In nucleotides, the CDR3 is TGTGCCAGCAGCTTATTAGGGGGAGATAGGGGCTACACCTTC. This sequence encodes CASSLLGGDRGYTF.

This clone was detected only once. V and J are TRBV6-5 and TRBJ1-1; the match to TRBD1 covers 9 bases. The CDR3 sequence is 16 residues long. Germline values: CDR1 MNHEY, CDR2 SVGAGI. Trimming at V came to 0 bases and at J to 1 base, leaving 3 bases not matched to a gene. The CDR3 nucleotides read TGTGCCAGCAGTTACTCGATGGGACAGGGGAACACTGAAGCTTTCTTT. Its translation: CASSYSMGQGNTEAFF.

In this sample, this clone turned up a few times. The CDR3 is CATAYLPSSTQPSYEQYF. As DNA, the CDR3 is TGTGCCACCGCTTATTTGCCTAGTTCTACACAACCCTCCTACGAGCAGTACTTC. The chain uses TRBV2 and TRBJ2-7, with unresolved D. Germline V gene sequence: CDR1 SNHLY, CDR2 FYNNEI. Trimming cost V 10 bases and J 0 bases, with 28 bases left between them. The CDR3 spans 18 residues.

This chain uses TRBV19 with TRBJ2-2, with D perhaps TRBD2 (6 bases). This CDR3 comprises 14 residues. Germline loops: CDR1 LNHDA, CDR2 SQIVND (reference sequence). V gave up 10 bases and J gave up 6 bases, with 18 bases separating them. In DNA form, the CDR3 reads TGTGCCACGAAGGAGGGGCGAGGGGCCGGGGAGCTGTTTTTT. It yields the protein CATKEGRGAGELFF.

The chain couples TRBV4-1 to TRBJ1-1; TRBD1 aligns across 7 bases. There are 14 residues in the CDR3. CDR1 is MGHRA and CDR2 is YSYEKL in the germline V gene. Trimming removed 1 base from V and 1 base from J; junction bases left unmatched: 0. This chain's CDR3 is CASSQGQGNTEAFF. The CDR3 nucleotides read TGCGCCAGCAGCCAAGGACAGGGGAACACTGAAGCTTTCTTT.

This clone was detected once. The J gene is TRBJ2-2, the V gene TRBV9; D not resolved. The germline V gene encodes CDR1 SGDLS and CDR2 YYNGEE. Trimming left V 0 bases short and J 6 bases short, with 12 bases between. This CDR3 is built from 15 residues. The CDR3 loop is CASSVGSGLAGELFF. The DNA of the CDR3 is TGTGCCAGCAGCGTAGGATCAGGTCTGGCCGGGGAGCTGTTTTTT.

The chain is built from TRBV15 and TRBJ1-2; D gene ambiguous. In germline, CDR1 is LNHNV, CDR2 YYDKDF (reference sequence). Trimming removed 0 bases at V and 2 bases at J, with 10 bases between. This CDR3 has 15 residues. Here the CDR3 reads CATSRDQTANYGYTF. The CDR3 region has the DNA TGTGCCACCAGCAGAGATCAAACAGCCAACTATGGCTACACCTTC.

The rearrangement links TRBV19 to TRBJ2-3; the match to TRBD2 covers 10 bases. The CDR3 totals 15 residues. Trimming took 8 bases from V and 3 from J; bases not matched to a gene: 8. CDR1 and CDR2 from the germline V gene are LNHDA and SQIVND (reference sequence). The CDR3 DNA reads TGTGCCAGTTCCCAACTAGCGGGGTTGACAGATACGCAGTATTTT. This sequence encodes CASSQLAGLTDTQYF.